These 24 T cell receptor beta chains came from one sample sequenced in a study of cytomegalovirus exposure and HLA in healthy donors. The PCR employed 60 Vbeta primers together with 13 Jbeta primers. Produced via immunoSEQ multiplex PCR; TCRdb's table is partial and in-frame only. The sample records approximately 91,000 clones, less than 70% being singletons. The sequenced sample was PBMCs. All receptors come from a female donor in good health and CMV-seronegative.

This clone is a singleton in its sample. The rearrangement links TRBV7-8 to TRBJ2-2; TRBD1 might be the D (5 bases). CDR3 length equals 14 residues. Germline-derived CDR1 and CDR2 are SGHVS and FQNEAQ. Trimming shortened V by 4 bases and J by 6 bases, and 12 bases separated the two germline ends. The CDR3 nucleotides are TGTGCCAGCAGCTCCACCAGGACACCCGGGGAGCTGTTTTTT. Amino acids: CASSSTRTPGELFF. Combining the CDR3 with reference TRBV7-8 and TRBJ2-2 gives the whole variable domain GAGVSQSPRYKVAKRGQDVALRCDPISGHVSLFWYQQALGQGPEFLTYFQNEAQLDKSGLPSDRFFAERPEGSVSTLKIQRTQQEDSAVYLCASSSTRTPGELFFGEGSRLTVL.

This chain uses TRBV2 with TRBJ1-3, with D maybe TRBD1 (5 bases). Germline lookup yields CDR1 SNHLY and CDR2 FYNNEI. CDR3 length: 16 residues. V lost 3 bases and J 2 bases, leaving 14 bases between the germline ends. CDR3 sequence reads: CASSEEGWTAGNTIYF. In DNA form, the CDR3 reads TGTGCCAGCAGTGAGGAGGGGTGGACGGCTGGAAACACCATATATTTT.

The V and J genes are TRBV6-1 and TRBJ1-4; D unclear. The CDR3 loop spans 13 amino acids. CDR1 is MNHNS, CDR2 SASEGT, per germline. The V end was cut by 9 bases, the J end by 4 bases, with 12 bases between. CDR3 sequence: CASDRGGNEKLFF. The DNA for the CDR3 is TGTGCCAGTGACCGGGGAGGTAATGAAAAACTGTTTTTT.

The chain couples TRBV2 to TRBJ1-1, with D possibly being TRBD1 (5 bases). The germline V and J ends were trimmed by 7 bases and 0 bases, with 12 bases remaining between them. Germline-derived CDR1 and CDR2 are SNHLY and FYNNEI. The length of the CDR3 is 14 residues. The DNA for the CDR3 is TGTGCCAGCAACCGCAGGGTTATGAACACTGAAGCTTTCTTT. Translation gives CASNRRVMNTEAFF.

The CDR3 nucleotides read TGTGCCAGCAGCCTCCGACTCGCGGGGGGAGATACGCAGTATTTT. Its protein product is CASSLRLAGGDTQYF. The V call is TRBV7-9, the J call TRBJ2-3; 8 nucleotides align to TRBD2. The germline CDR1 and CDR2 sequences are SEHNR and FQNEAQ (reference sequence). This CDR3 comprises 15 residues. V lost 5 bases, J lost 5 bases, and 9 bases stayed unmatched.

This chain connects TRBV7-2 to TRBJ2-3; TRBD2 matches 9 bases. The CDR3 is 18 residues long. Per the germline V gene, CDR1 is SGHTA and CDR2 is FQGNSA. V was pared by 1 base and J by 4 bases, with 12 bases of the junction left unmatched. The CDR3 sequence: CASSLEGLAGVRPDTQYF. The DNA of the CDR3 is TGTGCCAGCAGCTTAGAGGGGTTAGCGGGAGTGAGGCCAGATACGCAGTATTTT.

V usage is TRBV6-6 and J usage is TRBJ1-1; D is undetermined. CDR3 length: 12 residues. V dropped 5 bases and J dropped 7 bases, with 11 bases sitting between them. CDR1 and CDR2 (germline): MNHNY, SVGAGI (reference sequence). This chain's CDR3 is CASSRQQYEAFF. Here the CDR3 DNA reads TGTGCCAGCAGTCGCCAACAGTATGAAGCTTTCTTT.

DNA of the CDR3: TGCGCCAGCAGTGACACTAGCGGGAGGGCACCTGAGCAGTTCTTC. This gives the protein CASSDTSGRAPEQFF. The rearrangement uses TRBV10-1 and TRBJ2-1; 13 bases map to TRBD2. CDR3 length: 15 amino acids. Looked up from germline, CDR1 is WNHNN and CDR2 is SYGVQD (reference sequence). The J segment lost 9 bases and the V segment lost 3 bases, leaving 5 bases of the junction unmatched.

V usage is TRBV15 and J usage is TRBJ2-5; 8 bases map to TRBD2. The CDR3 covers 15 residues. CDR1 and CDR2 (germline): LNHNV, YYDKDF (reference sequence). V shed 2 bases and J 4 bases; nucleotides not matched to a gene: 6. The CDR3 reads CATSRSGRAGETQYF. Written as DNA, the CDR3 is TGTGCCACCAGCAGATCCGGGAGGGCGGGAGAGACCCAGTACTTC.

This clone was counted a few times. This chain links TRBV6-5 with TRBJ1-1; 7 bases agree with TRBD1. V lost 6 bases and J lost 4; bases outside the gene matches: 5. CDR1 and CDR2 (germline): MNHEY, SVGAGI. This CDR3 region has 13 residues. This CDR3 is CASSYGQVTEAFF. In DNA form, the CDR3 reads TGTGCCAGCAGCTACGGACAGGTCACTGAAGCTTTCTTT.

A single count supports this clone. V is TRBV11-3 and J is TRBJ2-7, with D possibly matching TRBD2 (6 bases). CDR3 length equals 13 residues. V was clipped by 4 bases and J by 5 bases, with 12 bases between them. Germline-derived CDR1 and CDR2 are SGHNT and YENEEA. In nucleotides, the CDR3 is TGTGCCAGCAGCTCAGCCGGGGGAGACGAGCAGTACTTC. Translation: CASSSAGGDEQYF. Based on the CDR3 plus reference TRBV11-3 and TRBJ2-7, the full variable domain is EAGVVQSPRYKIIEKKQPVAFWCNPISGHNTLYWYLQNLGQGPELLIRYENEEAVDDSQLPKDRFSAERLKGVDSTLKIQPAELGDSAVYLCASSSAGGDEQYFGPGTRLTVT.

The V and J genes are TRBV30 and TRBJ1-2; weak D call: TRBD1 (6 bases). This CDR3 contains 12 residues. The V and J ends lost 6 bases and 4 bases respectively, with 12 bases between them. Germline-derived CDR1 and CDR2 are GTSNPN and SVGIG (reference sequence). The CDR3 nucleotides read TGTGCCTGCACCGGGGGGGCCTATGGCTACACCTTC. Translating gives CACTGGAYGYTF.

V usage is TRBV30 and J usage is TRBJ1-4; tentatively, D is TRBD1 (5 bases). The V gene's germline CDR1 is GTSNPN and CDR2 SVGIG (reference sequence). The length of the CDR3 is 18 residues. V lost 1 base to trimming and J lost 1 base, with 19 bases between them. CDR3 region: CAWSGIDPGKGTNEKLFF. The CDR3 DNA follows: TGTGCCTGGAGTGGGATCGACCCAGGGAAGGGAACTAATGAAAAACTGTTTTTT.

In this sample, this clone turned up a few times. J is TRBJ2-2 and V is TRBV5-4; 7 bases map to TRBD1. The CDR3 extends over 14 amino acids. V gave up 4 bases and J gave up 6 bases; unmatched junction bases: 6. Germline CDR1 is SGHNT and CDR2 is YYREEE (reference sequence). The CDR3, as DNA: TGTGCCAGCAGCCCAGGACAGGTCGCCGGGGAGCTGTTTTTT. It yields the protein CASSPGQVAGELFF.

A word on this clone: Relative to the germline gene, one junction end is altered; a read error may explain this. This rearrangement joins TRBV7-7 to TRBJ2-3; D may be TRBD2 (6 bases). The CDR3 consists of 13 residues. Germline lookup yields CDR1 SSHAT and CDR2 FNYEAQ (reference sequence). The CDR3 DNA reads TGTGCTAGCAGCTTAGAACGGGAGGATACGCAGTATTTT. Translated, it gives CASSLEREDTQYF.

In DNA form, the CDR3 reads TGTGCCAGCAGACTACGGAGGGACGAGCAGTACTTC. Translation gives CASRLRRDEQYF. V and J are TRBV28 and TRBJ2-7; the D gene is possibly TRBD2 (6 bases). From germline, CDR1 is MDHEN and CDR2 SYDVKM. V was shortened by 6 bases and J by 5 bases, with 11 bases between the two germline ends. This CDR3 has 12 amino acids.

This clone was counted only a few times. The chain employs TRBV25-1 and TRBJ1-1, with D hard to call. This CDR3 is 11 amino acids long. V lost 6 bases, J lost 3 bases, and 5 bases lay in between. Germline V gene sequence: CDR1 MGHDK, CDR2 SYGVNS. For the CDR3, the DNA is TGTGCCAGCAGGCAGGACACTGAAGCTTTCTTT. This encodes CASRQDTEAFF.

The V call is TRBV11-2, the J call TRBJ2-5; D may be TRBD1 (5 bases). Germline-derived CDR1 and CDR2 are SGHAT and FQNNGV. The CDR3 consists of 14 residues. V shed 6 bases and J shed 0 bases, with 11 bases lying between them. The CDR3 sequence is CASSYRSHQETQYF. The DNA of the CDR3 is TGTGCCAGCAGTTACAGGAGCCACCAAGAGACCCAGTACTTC.

This clone came up once. The rearrangement uses TRBV4-3 and TRBJ2-7; 8 bases line up with TRBD1. The germline gives CDR1 LGHNA, CDR2 YSLEER. The CDR3 is made up of 16 amino acids. V shed 0 bases and J 4 bases; nucleotides not matched to a gene: 8. CDR3 residues: CASSQDRTGPRYEQYF. The CDR3 DNA follows: TGCGCCAGCAGCCAAGATCGGACAGGGCCAAGGTACGAGCAGTACTTC.

In nucleotides, the CDR3 is TGCGCCAGCAGTGACACTCCCGCCATGCACGGGGAGCTGTTTTTT. Its protein is CASSDTPAMHGELFF. The rearrangement links TRBV10-2 to TRBJ2-2; D not certain. The germline V gene has CDR1 WSHSY and CDR2 SAAADI. This CDR3 is 15 amino acids long. V lost 3 bases, J lost 7 bases, and 15 bases lay in between.

CDR3 nucleotides: TGTGCCAGCACAGGGGTTTTGGACACTGAAGCTTTCTTT. It encodes CASTGVLDTEAFF. This chain joins TRBV6-5 and TRBJ1-1; maybe TRBD1 (6 bases). CDR1 and CDR2 (germline): MNHEY, SVGAGI. Trimming removed 7 bases from V and 3 bases from J, with 12 bases in between. This CDR3 has 13 amino acids.

The rearrangement links TRBV15 to TRBJ2-1, with TRBD2 matching over 7 bases. Germline V gene lookup returns CDR1 LNHNV and CDR2 YYDKDF (reference sequence). This CDR3 spans 15 amino acids. V gave up 6 bases and J gave up 3 bases; unmatched junction bases: 8. The CDR3 sequence: CATRHGGRDYNEQFF. The DNA of the CDR3 is TGTGCCACCAGACACGGGGGGAGGGACTACAATGAGCAGTTCTTC.

J is TRBJ1-2 and V is TRBV7-9, with TRBD1 identical over 7 bases. The germline V gene encodes CDR1 SEHNR and CDR2 FQNEAQ (reference sequence). The junction had 5 bases not matched to a gene; V was cut back by 5 bases and J by 5 bases. CDR3 size: 13 residues. CDR3 nucleotide sequence: TGTGCCAGCAGCCCGGGACAGAGGTATGGCTACACCTTC. Its protein is CASSPGQRYGYTF. Together with reference TRBV7-9 and TRBJ1-2, the CDR3 gives the full variable domain: DTGVSQNPRHKITKRGQNVTFRCDPISEHNRLYWYRQTLGQGPEFLTYFQNEAQLEKSRLLSDRFSAERPKGSFSTLEIQRTEQGDSAMYLCASSPGQRYGYTFGSGTRLTVV.

The chain combines TRBV28 with TRBJ2-3; a possible D gene is TRBD1 (5 bases). V shed 3 bases and J shed 0 bases, with 16 bases lying between them. Germline V CDR1 and CDR2: MDHEN, SYDVKM. The CDR3 consists of 17 residues. This CDR3 is CASSFRRTSPSTDTQYF. CDR3 in DNA: TGTGCCAGCAGTTTTAGGCGGACATCTCCAAGCACAGATACGCAGTATTTT.